The clone carrying this TCR beta chain was detected many times. No antigen is known for it. The sample belongs to a study of T-cell reconstitution after alpha-beta-depleted transplantation in children. Study-level findings and limits: Alpha-beta T cells about two months after transplant reportedly derived from several hundred expanded graft clones. A year had passed since transplant, and T-cell counts and diversity by then came mostly from newly produced T cells. The high TCRbeta diversity at day 60 in some patients came from surviving recipient T cells and thymic progenitors.

Unique molecular identifiers were used in preparing the TCRbeta library. Via MiXCR, TCRdb re-called the PCR reads, giving one row per CDR3 protein. The sample consists of approximately 630,000 distinct CDR3 sequences, approximately 14% of them appearing once. The CDR3 contains 17 residues. J was trimmed by 2 bases and V by 0 bases; bases with no gene match: 12. CDR1 and CDR2 from the germline V gene are DFQATT and SNEGSKA (reference sequence). This TCR came from a girl between 2 and 10 years old with congenital amegakaryocytic thrombocytopenia, due to receive a stem cell transplant. The starting material was PBMCs, obtained before TCRalphabeta/CD19-depleted stem cell transplant. The genes are TRBV20-1 and TRBJ2-7; 8 nucleotides line up with TRBD2. CDR3 in amino acids: CSARDPFSGGNPYEQYF. In nucleotides, the CDR3 is TGCAGTGCTAGAGATCCCTTCTCGGGGGGGAATCCCTACGAGCAGTACTTC.